A selection of T cell receptor beta chains follows, all from one sample in a study of human T cells and chemical hapten exposure. TCRdb redid the calling of the RACE reads with MiXCR, one entry per CDR3 protein. Of approximately 34,000 distinct CDR3 sequences listed, approximately 5.5% are singletons. Material for sequencing was whole blood. Receptors were obtained from a human donor in good health. Some clones in this sample may be carry-over from other donors' samples. Each CDR3 is given with its conserved first and last residue. The D gene is left open where the match is weak. Rows give clone size only sometimes, using once, few, many, or a class for an expanded clone.

D: .
size: few
J: TRBJ2-2
V: TRBV29-1
DNA: TGCGGCGTTCAGCTGCCGAACACCGGGGAGCTGTTTTTT
CDR3: CGVQLPNTGELFF

D: TRBD1
size: .
J: TRBJ1-5
V: TRBV4-3
DNA: TGCGCCAGCAGCCAAGAAGCGGCGGACAGGGAGAATCAGCCCCAGCATTTT
CDR3: CASSQEAADRENQPQHF

D: TRBD1
size: many
J: TRBJ1-2
V: TRBV15
DNA: TGTGCCACCAGCAGGGGAGGGACAGGGGCTCGAGATGGCTACACCTTC
CDR3: CATSRGGTGARDGYTF

D: TRBD1
size: many
J: TRBJ1-1
V: TRBV5-1
DNA: TGCGCCAGCAGCTCACAGGGGGCGGGCACTGAAGCTTTCTTT
CDR3: CASSSQGAGTEAFF

D: TRBD1
size: many
J: TRBJ1-4
V: TRBV20-1
DNA: TGCAGTGCCCCTGACAGGGGTGAAAAACTGTTTTTT
CDR3: CSAPDRGEKLFF

D: TRBD2
size: many
J: TRBJ2-3
V: TRBV28
DNA: TGTGCCAGCAGTTTGGGGACTAGCGGTTCTTCAGATACGCAGTATTTT
CDR3: CASSLGTSGSSDTQYF

D: .
size: few
J: TRBJ1-4
V: TRBV12-3/TRBV12-4
DNA: TGTGCCAGCAGCCAACGGACTGGGGCGGATGAAAAACTGTTTTTT
CDR3: CASSQRTGADEKLFF

D: .
size: .
J: TRBJ1-5
V: TRBV7-9
DNA: TGTGCCAGCAGCTTAGGGGGCGGGGAGCCCCAGCATTTT
CDR3: CASSLGGGEPQHF

D: TRBD2
size: many
J: TRBJ2-3
V: TRBV4-2
DNA: TGTGCCAGCAGCCAACTCTCCGGGACTAGCGGGGGGGCCGCAGATACGCAGTATTTT
CDR3: CASSQLSGTSGGAADTQYF

D: TRBD2
size: many
J: TRBJ2-1
V: TRBV29-1
DNA: TGCAGCGCTTCCGAGCGGGGGGGCCTCGGGAATGAGCAGTTCTTC
CDR3: CSASERGGLGNEQFF

D: TRBD1
size: many
J: TRBJ1-2
V: TRBV12-3/TRBV12-4
DNA: TGTGCCAGCAGTCGACAGGGGCAGGGTGGCTACACCTTC
CDR3: CASSRQGQGGYTF

D: .
size: .
J: TRBJ1-5
V: TRBV4-1
DNA: TGCGCCAGCAGCCAAAATCGGGATCAGCCCCAGCATTTT
CDR3: CASSQNRDQPQHF

D: .
size: many
J: TRBJ1-4
V: TRBV7-2
DNA: TGTGCCAGCAGCTTAGTTCGGGGGGAGGGGACTAATGAAAAACTGTTTTTT
CDR3: CASSLVRGEGTNEKLFF

D: .
size: many
J: TRBJ2-3
V: TRBV5-1
DNA: TGCGCCAGCAGCTCTTTAGAGTCCGCGGGGAGCACAGATACGCAGTATTTT
CDR3: CASSSLESAGSTDTQYF

D: TRBD1
size: .
J: TRBJ1-5
V: TRBV2
DNA: TGTGCCAGCAGAAGACATCAACAGGGGCATCAGCCCCAGCATTTT
CDR3: CASRRHQQGHQPQHF

D: .
size: many
J: TRBJ2-5
V: TRBV5-5
DNA: TGTGCCAGCAGCTTACAGGGAGAAGAGACCCAGTACTTC
CDR3: CASSLQGEETQYF

D: TRBD1
size: .
J: TRBJ2-7
V: TRBV7-8
DNA: TGTGCCAGCAGCCCTCCCGGGACAGGGCTATACGAGCAGTACTTC
CDR3: CASSPPGTGLYEQYF

D: .
size: .
J: TRBJ2-1
V: TRBV11-2
DNA: TGTGCCAGCAGCTTAGACAACTACAATGAGCAGTTCTTC
CDR3: CASSLDNYNEQFF

D: .
size: .
J: TRBJ1-1
V: TRBV20-1
DNA: TGCAGTGCTAGAGGGGCGTCGGACACTGAAGCTTTCTTT
CDR3: CSARGASDTEAFF

D: TRBD1
size: few
J: TRBJ2-7
V: TRBV10-3
DNA: TGTGCCATCAGTAAGGGACAGGACACCTCCTACGAGCAGTACTTC
CDR3: CAISKGQDTSYEQYF

D: .
size: many
J: TRBJ2-7
V: TRBV10-3
DNA: TGTGCCATCAGTGAGCGGGGGGACACCCCCGAGCAGTACTTC
CDR3: CAISERGDTPEQYF

D: TRBD1
size: .
J: TRBJ1-4
V: TRBV12-3/TRBV12-4
DNA: TGTGCCAGCAATCCGGGGGACAGGGGGCCCTACAATGAAAAACTGTTTTTT
CDR3: CASNPGDRGPYNEKLFF

D: .
size: many
J: TRBJ2-7
V: TRBV28
DNA: TGTGCCAGCTCTTTGGCCGTCAGACCCCCTCACGAGCAGTACTTC
CDR3: CASSLAVRPPHEQYF

D: TRBD2
size: many
J: TRBJ2-7
V: TRBV30
DNA: TGTGCCTGGACACCGGGACTAGCGGGAGCTTTCGACGAGCAGTACTTC
CDR3: CAWTPGLAGAFDEQYF

D: TRBD1
size: .
J: TRBJ1-2
V: TRBV7-2
DNA: TGTGCCAGCAGCTTAGCCGGACAGGACTATGGCTACACCTTC
CDR3: CASSLAGQDYGYTF

D: .
size: many
J: TRBJ1-1
V: TRBV11-2
DNA: TGTGCCAGCAGCTTATTTCCGGCGGTCGGCACTGAAGCTTTCTTT
CDR3: CASSLFPAVGTEAFF

D: TRBD1
size: many
J: TRBJ1-2
V: TRBV6-6
DNA: TGTGCCAGCAGTCCCGGGACAGGGGCCATCTCTACTGGCTACACCTTC
CDR3: CASSPGTGAISTGYTF

D: .
size: .
J: TRBJ2-5
V: TRBV12-3/TRBV12-4
DNA: TGTGCCAGCAGAATAGAGGCGGCGGAGACCCAGTACTTC
CDR3: CASRIEAAETQYF

D: .
size: many
J: TRBJ2-7
V: TRBV12-3/TRBV12-4
DNA: TGTGCCAGCAGTTCTCTCGGGCCCTCCGAGCAGTACTTC
CDR3: CASSSLGPSEQYF